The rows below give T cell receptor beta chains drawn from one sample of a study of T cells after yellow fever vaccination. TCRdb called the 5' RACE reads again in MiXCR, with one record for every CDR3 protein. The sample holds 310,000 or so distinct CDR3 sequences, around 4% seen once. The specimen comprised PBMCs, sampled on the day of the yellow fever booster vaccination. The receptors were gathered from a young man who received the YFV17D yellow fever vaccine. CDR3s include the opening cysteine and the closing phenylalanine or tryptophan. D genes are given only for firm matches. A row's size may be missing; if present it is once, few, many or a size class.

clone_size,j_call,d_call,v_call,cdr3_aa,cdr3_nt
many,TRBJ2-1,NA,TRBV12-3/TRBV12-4,CASSVGIPNEQFF,TGTGCCAGCAGTGTCGGGATTCCGAATGAGCAGTTCTTC
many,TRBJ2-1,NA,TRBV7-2,CASSNTGWEQFF,TGTGCCAGCAGCAATACAGGGTGGGAGCAGTTCTTC
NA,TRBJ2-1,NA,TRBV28,CASSLMGEAQFF,TGTGCCAGCAGTTTAATGGGGGAGGCGCAGTTCTTC
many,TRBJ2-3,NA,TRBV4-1,CASSPYPPGAASTDTQYF,TGCGCCAGCAGCCCATATCCCCCCGGGGCAGCCAGCACAGATACGCAGTATTTT
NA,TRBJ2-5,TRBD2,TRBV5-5,CASSLGASGGRETKYF,TGTGCCAGCAGCTTAGGAGCGAGCGGGGGAAGAGAGACCAAGTACTTC
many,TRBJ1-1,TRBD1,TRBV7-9,CASSHRDRRDTEAFF,TGTGCCAGCAGCCATCGGGACAGGAGGGACACTGAAGCTTTCTTT
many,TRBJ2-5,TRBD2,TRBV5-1,CASSSGTSGGRGETQYF,TGCGCCAGCAGTTCCGGGACTAGCGGGGGAAGGGGAGAGACCCAGTACTTC
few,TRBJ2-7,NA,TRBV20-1,CSASRGANYEQYF,TGCAGTGCTAGTCGCGGGGCGAACTACGAGCAGTACTTC
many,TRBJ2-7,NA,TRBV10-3,CAISESHRSYEQYF,TGTGCCATCAGTGAGTCCCACAGATCCTACGAGCAGTACTTC
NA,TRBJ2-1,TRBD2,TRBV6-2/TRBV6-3,CASSYTGLAGSSGWFF,TGTGCCAGCAGTTACACCGGACTAGCGGGGTCCTCGGGCTGGTTCTTC
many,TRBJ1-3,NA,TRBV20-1,CSAEVYSGNTIYF,TGCAGTGCTGAGGTATACTCTGGAAACACCATATATTTT
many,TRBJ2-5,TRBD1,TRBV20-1,CSAKPTGGETQYF,TGCAGTGCTAAACCGACAGGGGGCGAGACCCAGTACTTC
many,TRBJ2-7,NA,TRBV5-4,CASSSVGAIYEQYF,TGTGCCAGCAGCTCGGTCGGTGCAATCTACGAGCAGTACTTC
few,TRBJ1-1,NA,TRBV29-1,CSAHVGGTEAFF,TGCAGCGCCCATGTCGGGGGCACTGAAGCTTTCTTT
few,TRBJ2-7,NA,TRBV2,CAIQGGPYEQYF,TGTGCCATACAGGGTGGCCCTTACGAGCAGTACTTC
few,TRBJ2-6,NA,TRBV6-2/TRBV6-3,CASSYSGRLSGANVLTF,TGTGCCAGCAGTTACTCGGGACGTCTCTCTGGGGCCAACGTCCTGACTTTC
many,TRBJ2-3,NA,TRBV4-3,CASSSRGRTDTQYF,TGCGCCAGCAGCTCCCGGGGAAGAACAGATACGCAGTATTTT
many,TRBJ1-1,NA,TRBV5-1,CASSLGTNTEAFF,TGCGCCAGCAGCTTGGGGACAAACACTGAAGCTTTCTTT
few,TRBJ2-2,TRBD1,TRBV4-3,CASSPRPGTGGAGELFF,TGCGCCAGCAGCCCACGACCCGGGACAGGAGGGGCCGGGGAGCTGTTTTTT
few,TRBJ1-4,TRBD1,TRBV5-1,CASSLDRAEEKLFF,TGCGCCAGCAGCTTAGACAGGGCGGAAGAAAAACTGTTTTTT
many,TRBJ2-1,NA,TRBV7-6,CASSLVRGDSSYNEQFF,TGTGCCAGCAGCTTAGTGCGGGGCGATAGCTCCTACAATGAGCAGTTCTTC
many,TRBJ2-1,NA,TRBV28,CASSPPGSGRYNEQFF,TGTGCCAGCAGTCCCCCGGGGAGCGGGCGATACAATGAGCAGTTCTTC
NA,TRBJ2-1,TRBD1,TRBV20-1,CSTIVGQSNSYSYNEQFF,TGCAGTACGATCGTGGGACAGAGTAATTCCTACTCCTACAATGAGCAGTTCTTC
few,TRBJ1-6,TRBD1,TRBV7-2,CASSQGGTRYNSPLHF,TGTGCCAGCAGCCAGGGGGGGACTAGGTATAATTCACCCCTCCACTTT
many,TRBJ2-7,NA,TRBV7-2,CASSFSSSYEQYF,TGTGCCAGCAGCTTTTCAAGCTCCTACGAGCAGTACTTC
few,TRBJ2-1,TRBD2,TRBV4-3,CASSQVSGEEQFF,TGCGCCAGCAGCCAGGTTAGCGGGGAAGAGCAGTTCTTC
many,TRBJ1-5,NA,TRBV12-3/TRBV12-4,CASTLFSNQPQHF,TGTGCCAGCACCCTCTTTTCCAATCAGCCCCAGCATTTT
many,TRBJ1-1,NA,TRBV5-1,CASSWDGQLGTEAFF,TGCGCCAGCAGCTGGGATGGACAGCTGGGGACTGAAGCTTTCTTT
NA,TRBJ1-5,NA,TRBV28,CASTWDRNQPQHF,TGTGCCAGCACCTGGGACCGCAATCAGCCCCAGCATTTT
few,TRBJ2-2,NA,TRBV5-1,CASSLASGVTGELFF,TGCGCCAGCAGCTTGGCGTCAGGGGTCACCGGGGAGCTGTTTTTT
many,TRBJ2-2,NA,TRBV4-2,CASSQDPPHANTGELFF,TGTGCCAGCAGCCAAGACCCTCCCCACGCGAACACCGGGGAGCTGTTTTTT
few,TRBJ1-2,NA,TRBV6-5,CASRPVMRQFYGYTF,TGTGCCAGCAGGCCCGTGATGAGACAGTTCTATGGCTACACCTTC
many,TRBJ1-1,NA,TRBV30,CAWRSAGGTEAFF,TGTGCCTGGAGGTCCGCGGGGGGAACTGAAGCTTTCTTT
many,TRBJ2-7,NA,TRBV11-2,CASSLGNYEQYF,TGTGCCAGCAGCTTAGGGAACTACGAGCAGTACTTC
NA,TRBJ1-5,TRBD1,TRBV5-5,CASSLRGLSNQPQHF,TGTGCCAGCAGCTTGAGGGGGCTAAGCAATCAGCCCCAGCATTTT
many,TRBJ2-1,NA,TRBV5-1,CASSYRESSYNEQFF,TGCGCCAGCAGCTACAGGGAGAGCTCCTACAATGAGCAGTTCTTC
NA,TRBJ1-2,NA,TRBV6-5,CASTLGPLNYGYTF,TGTGCCAGTACCCTTGGACCCCTTAACTATGGCTACACCTTC
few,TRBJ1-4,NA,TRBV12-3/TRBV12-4,CASSLGKATNEKLFF,TGTGCCAGCAGTTTAGGGAAAGCAACTAATGAAAAACTGTTTTTT
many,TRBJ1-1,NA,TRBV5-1,CASSVTTANTEAFF,TGCGCCAGCAGCGTGACGACAGCGAACACTGAAGCTTTCTTT
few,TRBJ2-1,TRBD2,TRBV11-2,CASSSSSGGPYNEQFF,TGTGCCAGCAGTTCATCAAGCGGGGGGCCTTACAATGAGCAGTTCTTC
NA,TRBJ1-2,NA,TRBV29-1,CSVDSGALNYGYTF,TGCAGCGTTGACTCAGGGGCACTTAACTATGGCTACACCTTC
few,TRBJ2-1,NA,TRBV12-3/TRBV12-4,CASRSFAEQFF,TGTGCCAGCAGGAGTTTTGCTGAGCAGTTCTTC
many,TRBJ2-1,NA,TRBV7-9,CASSGGTWLPQFF,TGTGCCAGTTCAGGCGGGACTTGGCTACCGCAGTTCTTC
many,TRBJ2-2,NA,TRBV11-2,CASSLMRATGELFF,TGTGCCAGCAGCTTAATGAGGGCCACCGGGGAGCTGTTTTTT
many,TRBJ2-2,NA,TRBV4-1,CASSQSGNTGELFF,TGCGCCAGCAGCCAGTCAGGGAACACCGGGGAGCTGTTTTTT
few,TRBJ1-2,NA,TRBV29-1,CSVGEEQGWGYTF,TGCAGCGTTGGTGAGGAGCAGGGTTGGGGCTACACCTTC
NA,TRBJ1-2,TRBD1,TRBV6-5,CARSYAGTAAGYTF,TGTGCCAGGAGTTACGCCGGGACAGCGGCTGGCTACACCTTC
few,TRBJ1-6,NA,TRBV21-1,CASSKWGTGIQPLHF,NA
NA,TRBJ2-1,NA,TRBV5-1,CASSGPDSSDEQFF,TGCGCCAGCAGCGGGCCGGACTCTAGCGATGAGCAGTTCTTC
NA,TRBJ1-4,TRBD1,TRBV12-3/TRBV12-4,CASSLGQGGSEKLFF,TGTGCCAGCAGTTTAGGACAGGGGGGTAGTGAAAAACTGTTTTTT
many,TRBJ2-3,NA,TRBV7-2,CASSLESRTDTQYF,TGTGCCAGCAGCTTAGAGTCCAGGACAGATACGCAGTATTTT
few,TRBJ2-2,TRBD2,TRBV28,CASTHGGAGELFF,TGTGCCAGCACCCATGGGGGGGCCGGGGAGCTGTTTTTT